This record looks at one T cell receptor (beta chain) sequence and its context. Its antigen is unknown. The record originates from a study of radiotherapy plus CTLA-4 blockade in lung cancer. Trimming shortened V by 0 bases and J by 0 bases, and 10 bases separated the two germline ends. The CDR3 runs 16 residues. CDR1 is SEHNR and CDR2 is FQNEAQ in the germline V gene (reference sequence). Points from the study as a whole: Tumor-derived TCR clones expanded in blood after radiotherapy plus ipilimumab.

Using immunoSEQ multiplex PCR, the repertoire was profiled, and TCRdb retains in-frame clones only, with some absent. The data contain about 39,000 clones, more than 70% of them singletons. This specimen consisted of peripheral blood, obtained from a patient treated with radiotherapy plus ipilimumab. This sequence originates from a human donor with non-small cell lung cancer that progressed on radiotherapy plus ipilimumab. The chain recombines TRBV7-9 with TRBJ2-3; D is ambiguous. The CDR3 DNA reads TGTGCCAGCAGCTTAGCGGCTCACCTTAGCACAGATACGCAGTATTTT. The encoded protein is CASSLAAHLSTDTQYF.